This T cell receptor beta chain was documented in a study of OX40 agonist ivuxolimab in advanced cancers. Study details: Patients with prior anti-PD-1, anti-PD-L1 or anti-CTLA-4 therapy were eligible; about 41% had some.

Comments on this clone: Its cognate antigen is unknown.

On cycle 4 day 1 and cycle 7 day 1, as well as at baseline, blood was sampled. Profiling relied on immunoSEQ multiplex PCR, and the TCRdb table lists in-frame clones only, not all of them. The top ten hold about 2.7% of the sample, which has 65,000 to 90,000 clones, more than 75% seen once. General study points: At 0.1 to 3.0 mg/kg, clonal expansion of CD4+ and CD8+ blood T cells had occurred by week 6. Fewer expanded clones were found on average in CD4+ than in CD8+ T cells.

CDR3 length equals 14 residues. Trimming left V 6 bases short and J 4 bases short, with 15 bases between. Germline CDR1 KGHSH, CDR2 LQKENI. The sequence came from an adult with an advanced solid tumor such as melanoma, head and neck, liver or kidney cancer. The chain carries TRBV18 and TRBJ1-2, with D uncertain. The sample here was CD4+ or CD8+ T cells sorted from blood, taken in a trial of the OX40 agonist ivuxolimab. The CDR3 nucleotides read TGTGCCAGCTCTCCAGAGCGTGCTGGCTATGGCTACACCTTC. Amino acid sequence: CASSPERAGYGYTF.